The 20 T cell receptor beta chains presented below share a single source sample, sequenced in a study of low-dose radiotherapy and immunotherapy resistance in tumors. With TRAV- and TRBV-specific primers, first-strand cDNA was made, covering the alpha and beta chains. A constant-region primer paired with the V-primer adapter amplified TCRs over about 20 PCR cycles. Each CDR3 protein gets one entry after TCRdb re-called the reads with MiXCR. Here the sample spans some 10,000 distinct CDR3 sequences, approximately 77% being singletons. The receptors derive from a human donor with advanced metastatic prostate, ovarian, gallbladder or colorectal cancer (not recorded which). This table probably holds off-target reads from a library built for another chain.

The CDR3 region is CASSPRRGGSYNEQFF. In DNA form, the CDR3 reads TGTGCCAGCAGCCCGAGAAGGGGGGGTTCCTACAATGAGCAGTTCTTC. The V gene is TRBV9, the J gene TRBJ2-1, with D possibly being TRBD2 (7 bases). The V gene lost 4 bases and the J gene lost 1 base, with 15 bases spanning the gap. Germline loops: CDR1 SGDLS, CDR2 YYNGEE. The CDR3 is made up of 16 amino acids.

This clonotype has a single count. The V call is TRBV20-1, the J call TRBJ2-2, with 12 positions matching TRBD2. With V trimmed by 6 bases and J by 5 bases, 4 bases remained unmatched. There are 14 residues in the CDR3. Germline CDR1 DFQATT, CDR2 SNEGSKA (reference sequence). CDR3 in DNA: TGCAGTGCGAGGACTAGCGGGGCAACCGGGGAGCTGTTTTTT. This codes for CSARTSGATGELFF.

The chain employs TRBV5-1 and TRBJ1-6; tentative D call: TRBD1 (6 bases). This CDR3 has 17 amino acids. V dropped 3 bases and J dropped 6 bases, with 19 bases sitting between them. In germline, CDR1 is SGHRS, CDR2 YFSETQ. CDR3 nucleotides: TGCGCCAGCAGCTCCTCACCCCCGCAGGGGACTAATTCACCCCTCCACTTT. Encoded protein: CASSSSPPQGTNSPLHF.

This clonotype was seen a handful of times. The chain employs TRBV2 and TRBJ2-5; D ambiguous. There are 15 residues in the CDR3. Germline assignment: CDR1 SNHLY and CDR2 FYNNEI. The V end was cut by 0 bases, the J end by 8 bases, with 16 bases between. CDR3 bases: TGTGCCAGCAGTGAAGCGCGCGCCTTGGGGAAAACCCAGTACTTC. As protein: CASSEARALGKTQYF.

This sequence joins TRBV21-1 and TRBJ2-7; TRBD1 reflects the table's D call only, with no check against the DNA. TRBV21-1 is tagged as a pseudogene. The CDR3 is 16 residues long. The chain's CDR3 is CASSKDGAGLSYEQYF. CDR3 sequence (DNA): TGTGCCAGCAGCAAAGACGGGGCAGGCCTCTCCTACGAGCAGTACTTC.

The genes are TRBV28 and TRBJ2-7; 7 nucleotides align to TRBD2. Trimming removed 4 bases from V and 4 bases from J; junction bases left unmatched: 7. Germline values: CDR1 MDHEN, CDR2 SYDVKM. This CDR3 contains 14 residues. The CDR3 DNA follows: TGTGCCAGCAGTTCGAGCGGGACCGAGTACGAGCAGTACTTC. This codes for CASSSSGTEYEQYF.

The chain links TRBV19 to TRBJ2-7; 8 bases fit TRBD1. This CDR3 is built from 14 residues. The germline gives CDR1 LNHDA, CDR2 SQIVND (reference sequence). Trimming at V came to 5 bases and at J to 4 bases, leaving 7 bases not matched to a gene. The CDR3 loop is CASSSQGAGYEQYF. Here the CDR3 DNA reads TGTGCCAGTAGTTCCCAGGGGGCAGGGTACGAGCAGTACTTC.

The chain uses TRBV28 and TRBJ2-7; TRBD1 might be the D (6 bases). Germline V gene sequence: CDR1 MDHEN, CDR2 SYDVKM. Trimming left V 8 bases short and J 2 bases short, with 10 bases between. The CDR3 is 12 residues long. The CDR3 coding sequence is TGTGCCAGCCGGGACACAACCTACGAGCAGTACTTC. Amino acids: CASRDTTYEQYF.

Here the CDR3 reads CSAARTGARETQYF. The CDR3 bases are TGCAGTGCAGCTCGGACAGGAGCCCGCGAGACCCAGTACTTC. This rearrangement joins TRBV20-1 to TRBJ2-5; 7 bases are shared with TRBD1. The CDR3 contains 14 residues. CDR1 is DFQATT and CDR2 is SNEGSKA in the germline V gene (reference sequence). The V segment lost 6 bases and the J segment 5 bases; nucleotides outside the gene matches: 12.

This rearrangement joins TRBV20-1 to TRBJ1-5, with D unclear. The CDR3 contains 14 residues. Germline V CDR1 and CDR2: DFQATT, SNEGSKA (reference sequence). The V end lost 3 bases, the J end lost 0 bases, and 9 bases lay between the germline ends. For the CDR3, the DNA is TGCAGTGCTAGTAAGGTATATAGCAATCAGCCCCAGCATTTT. Amino acid sequence: CSASKVYSNQPQHF.

The chain joins TRBV2 to TRBJ2-7, with 7 bases fitting TRBD2. The ends lost 0 bases at V and 4 bases at J; junction bases unmatched: 6. The CDR3 has 15 amino acids. Germline assignment: CDR1 SNHLY and CDR2 FYNNEI. CDR3 in DNA: TGTGCCAGCAGTGAAGCGGGCGGGAGTAATTACGAGCAGTACTTC. Amino acid sequence: CASSEAGGSNYEQYF.

The rearrangement links TRBV28 to TRBJ2-7; a weak D match, TRBD2 (6 bases). Germline assignment: CDR1 MDHEN and CDR2 SYDVKM. This CDR3 is 14 amino acids long. V was clipped by 6 bases and J by 2 bases, with 14 bases between them. CDR3 protein: CASSQASETYEQYF. In DNA form, the CDR3 reads TGTGCCAGCAGCCAGGCTAGCGAGACCTACGAGCAGTACTTC.

The chain joins TRBV27 to TRBJ2-3; 7 nucleotides match TRBD2. Losses at the gene ends were 4 bases for V and 2 bases for J; bases not matched to a gene: 12. CDR3 length: 17 residues. From germline, CDR1 is MNHEY and CDR2 SMNVEV (reference sequence). The CDR3 DNA sequence: TGTGCCAGCAGTTCTCCGTGGACTAGGGGCGCCACAGATACGCAGTATTTT. It specifies CASSSPWTRGATDTQYF.

The J gene is TRBJ2-7, the V gene TRBV5-1; 12 bases match TRBD2. Trimming cost V 1 base and J 5 bases; bases outside gene matches: 4. Germline V gene sequence: CDR1 SGHRS, CDR2 YFSETQ. This CDR3 spans 15 amino acids. The CDR3 region is CASSLQTSGSDEQYF. The CDR3 DNA is TGCGCCAGCAGCTTGCAGACTAGCGGGAGTGACGAGCAGTACTTC.

The rearrangement links TRBV20-1 to TRBJ2-2; D remains ambiguous. Germline CDR1 is DFQATT and CDR2 is SNEGSKA (reference sequence). The CDR3 extends over 15 amino acids. V was trimmed by 0 bases and J by 5 bases, leaving 13 bases between them. The CDR3 region is CSARDPIVPTGELFF. CDR3 bases: TGCAGTGCTAGAGATCCGATCGTCCCTACCGGGGAGCTGTTTTTT.

The chain uses TRBV20-1 and TRBJ2-2, with 8 bases identical to TRBD2. V lost 6 bases to trimming and J lost 0 bases; unmatched junction nucleotides: 6. The CDR3 length is 15 residues. CDR1 and CDR2 (germline): DFQATT, SNEGSKA (reference sequence). The CDR3: CSAPRGLANTGELFF. Here the CDR3 DNA reads TGCAGTGCACCAAGGGGACTAGCGAACACCGGGGAGCTGTTTTTT.

The V and J genes are TRBV19 and TRBJ2-7; the D gene is possibly TRBD2 (6 bases). CDR1 LNHDA and CDR2 SQIVND come from the germline V gene (reference sequence). Trimming cost V 5 bases and J 0 bases, with 8 bases left between them. The CDR3 has 13 amino acids. The DNA of the CDR3 is TGTGCCAGTAGTCGGGGGATCTCCTACGAGCAGTACTTC. It codes for CASSRGISYEQYF. Together with reference TRBV19 and TRBJ2-7, the CDR3 gives the full variable domain: DGGITQSPKYLFRKEGQNVTLSCEQNLNHDAMYWYRQDPGQGLRLIYYSQIVNDFQKGDIAEGYSVSREKKESFPLTVTSAQKNPTAFYLCASSRGISYEQYFGPGTRLTVT.

This sequence joins TRBV12-3 or TRBV12-4 and TRBJ2-1, with 7 bases fitting TRBD2. The CDR3 length is 16 residues. Unmatched junction bases numbered 9, after V lost 6 bases and J lost 1 base. The CDR3 DNA reads as TGTGCCAGCAGGTCCGGGAGGTCGGGGTCCTACAATGAGCAGTTCTTC. This sequence encodes CASRSGRSGSYNEQFF.

The chain couples TRBV3-1 to TRBJ2-5; TRBD2 is a possible D gene (5 bases). The germline V gene encodes CDR1 LGHDT and CDR2 YNNKEL (reference sequence). The CDR3 is 16 amino acids. V lost 4 bases and J lost 4, with 19 bases in between. CDR3 in DNA: TGTGCCAGCAGCCCTCGGACCGGGGAAGTGGGAGAGACCCAGTACTTC. Translated, it gives CASSPRTGEVGETQYF.

This rearrangement joins TRBV2 to TRBJ2-3, with no clear D. Trimming took off 7 bases at V and 4 bases at J, with 6 bases between the two ends. Germline lookup yields CDR1 SNHLY and CDR2 FYNNEI. The CDR3 is 11 amino acids. CDR3 DNA sequence: TGTGCCAGCACAAGCGCAGATACGCAGTATTTT. Amino acids: CASTSADTQYF. Together with reference TRBV2 and TRBJ2-3, the CDR3 gives the full variable domain: EPEVTQTPSHQVTQMGQEVILRCVPISNHLYFYWYRQILGQKVEFLVSFYNNEISEKSEIFDDQFSVERPDGSNFTLKIRSTKLEDSAMYFCASTSADTQYFGPGTRLTVL.